Below, 17 T cell receptor beta chains from the same sample are listed, as sequenced in a study of T cell responses to AZD1222 COVID-19 vaccine. Produced via immunoSEQ multiplex PCR; TCRdb's table is partial and in-frame only. Seen here are roughly 120,000 clones, around 90% observed once, and the top ten hold 4.5% to 6.5%. The sequences come from peripheral blood, collected on day 0 of AZD1222 vaccination. The source is an adult in good health.

V usage is TRBV18 and J usage is TRBJ2-7; perhaps TRBD2 as D (5 bases). This CDR3 contains 14 residues. The germline V and J ends were trimmed by 1 base and 0 bases, with 7 bases remaining between them. In germline, CDR1 is KGHSH, CDR2 LQKENI. CDR3: CASSPQAGSYEQYF. The CDR3 bases are TGTGCCAGCTCACCACAGGCGGGCTCCTACGAGCAGTACTTC.

The V call is TRBV4-3, the J call TRBJ2-3, with D possibly being TRBD1 (6 bases). Germline V lookup: CDR1 LGHNA, CDR2 YSLEER. V was cut by 4 bases and J by 5 bases, with 16 bases left in between. There are 15 residues in the CDR3. DNA for the CDR3: TGCGCCAGCAGCCTTTCCGGGACCAGGGGAGATACGCAGTATTTT. Protein product: CASSLSGTRGDTQYF.

The CDR3 reads CASSPKIGDEQFF. The CDR3 DNA follows: TGTGCCAGCAGCCCAAAAATTGGCGATGAGCAGTTCTTC. J is TRBJ2-1 and V is TRBV27; D gene ambiguous. Germline assignment: CDR1 MNHEY and CDR2 SMNVEV (reference sequence). Trimming shortened V by 6 bases and J by 8 bases, and 14 bases separated the two germline ends. The CDR3 runs 13 residues.

This chain uses TRBV28 with TRBJ1-6; 9 bases are a match to TRBD1. CDR1 is MDHEN, CDR2 SYDVKM, per germline. V shed 3 bases and J 8 bases; nucleotides not matched to a gene: 5. CDR3 length: 15 residues. CDR3 coding DNA: TGTGCCAGCAGTTTCGACAGGGGGGGATATTCACCCCTCCACTTT. Translation: CASSFDRGGYSPLHF.

CDR3 amino acids: CASSNRPYSPLHF. As DNA, the CDR3 is TGTGCCAGCAGTAATCGCCCATATTCACCCCTCCACTTT. V and J are TRBV27 and TRBJ1-6; D ambiguous. This CDR3 has 13 amino acids. Germline V gene lookup returns CDR1 MNHEY and CDR2 SMNVEV (reference sequence). The V and J ends lost 5 bases and 8 bases respectively, with 10 bases between them.

The rearrangement links TRBV7-9 to TRBJ1-2; D gene unclear. The CDR3 spans 14 residues. V was clipped by 3 bases and J by 3 bases, with 11 bases between them. Germline CDR1 and CDR2: SEHNR and FQNEAQ (reference sequence). CDR3 nucleotide sequence: TGTGCCAGCAGCTTTACTACAGAGTACTATGGCTACACCTTC. Translating gives CASSFTTEYYGYTF.

The chain employs TRBV6-5 and TRBJ1-5; possibly TRBD1 for D (6 bases). CDR3 length: 13 residues. V was shortened by 6 bases and J by 3 bases, with 9 bases between the two germline ends. Germline CDR1 reads MNHEY; CDR2 reads SVGAGI. CDR3 loop: CASSPGVNQPQHF. The DNA for the CDR3 is TGTGCCAGCAGCCCAGGGGTCAATCAGCCCCAGCATTTT.

J is TRBJ2-5 and V is TRBV6-5; weak D call: TRBD2 (5 bases). The germline V gene has CDR1 MNHEY and CDR2 SVGAGI. Trimming left V 6 bases short and J 4 bases short, with 12 bases between. This CDR3 comprises 13 residues. CDR3 in DNA: TGTGCCAGCAGGAGGCTAGGAGGAGAGACCCAGTACTTC. Translating it yields CASRRLGGETQYF.

The chain carries TRBV5-1 and TRBJ1-2, with 9 positions matching TRBD1. Losses at the gene ends were 4 bases for V and 6 bases for J; bases not matched to a gene: 7. CDR1 and CDR2 from the germline V gene are SGHRS and YFSETQ. The CDR3 is 14 amino acids. The CDR3 DNA reads TGCGCCAGCAGCCGCGGGACAGGGTGGAATGGCTACACCTTC. It is translated as CASSRGTGWNGYTF.

The chain couples TRBV5-8 to TRBJ2-3; TRBD1 is a possible D gene (6 bases). Germline lookup yields CDR1 SGHTS and CDR2 YDEGEE. V was shortened by 0 bases and J by 3 bases, with 8 bases between the two germline ends. The CDR3 is made up of 14 amino acids. The CDR3 reads CASSLDRETDTQYF. CDR3 nucleotides: TGTGCCAGCAGCTTGGACAGGGAGACAGATACGCAGTATTTT.

V is TRBV6-5 and J is TRBJ1-6, with D possibly TRBD1 on 6 matching bases. CDR1 MNHEY and CDR2 SVGAGI come from the germline V gene. The CDR3 is made up of 14 amino acids. With 6 bases removed from V and 8 bases from J, the gap between germline ends came to 14 bases. Here the CDR3 DNA reads TGTGCCAGCAGGCTACAGGGAGAGGATTCACCCCTCCACTTT. Its translation: CASRLQGEDSPLHF.

The V gene is TRBV7-9, the J gene TRBJ2-3; the match to TRBD1 covers 9 bases. Losses at the gene ends were 6 bases for V and 4 bases for J; bases not matched to a gene: 8. Germline CDR1 reads SEHNR; CDR2 reads FQNEAQ (reference sequence). The CDR3 loop spans 15 amino acids. The CDR3 nucleotides are TGTGCCAGCAGATACAGGGGGCGCGCCTCAGATACGCAGTATTTT. It yields the protein CASRYRGRASDTQYF. Full variable domain (outside the CDR3, taken from reference TRBV7-9 and TRBJ2-3): DTGVSQNPRHKITKRGQNVTFRCDPISEHNRLYWYRQTLGQGPEFLTYFQNEAQLEKSRLLSDRFSAERPKGSFSTLEIQRTEQGDSAMYLCASRYRGRASDTQYFGPGTRLTVL.

This chain joins TRBV24-1 and TRBJ2-3; 8 bases match TRBD1. Trimming at V came to 3 bases and at J to 3 bases, leaving 10 bases not matched to a gene. The CDR3 runs to 17 residues. CDR1 is KGHDR, CDR2 SFDVKD, per germline. The CDR3 sequence is CATSDTKTGAGTDTQYF. CDR3 sequence (DNA): TGTGCCACCAGTGATACCAAGACAGGGGCTGGGACAGATACGCAGTATTTT.

The chain uses TRBV7-9 and TRBJ2-6; perhaps TRBD2 as D (5 bases). The CDR3 length is 16 residues. Looked up from germline, CDR1 is SEHNR and CDR2 is FQNEAQ (reference sequence). V gave up 1 base and J gave up 1 base, with 8 bases separating them. CDR3 amino acids: CASSLGTRSGANVLTF. The CDR3 nucleotides are TGTGCCAGCAGCTTAGGAACTAGGTCTGGGGCCAACGTCCTGACTTTC.

The chain has TRBV19 and TRBJ2-1; perhaps TRBD2 as D (6 bases). V lost 7 bases to trimming and J lost 9 bases, with 19 bases between them. The germline V gene has CDR1 LNHDA and CDR2 SQIVND (reference sequence). This CDR3 region has 14 residues. CDR3 sequence reads: CASTPLVVGGEQFF. Written as DNA, the CDR3 is TGTGCCAGTACCCCCCTGGTAGTGGGAGGTGAGCAGTTCTTC.

The rearrangement joins TRBV7-9 to TRBJ2-7, with a tentative D call TRBD2 (5 bases). This CDR3 comprises 14 residues. Germline CDR1 reads SEHNR; CDR2 reads FQNEAQ (reference sequence). The germline V and J ends were trimmed by 6 bases and 3 bases, with 15 bases remaining between them. CDR3 sequence (DNA): TGTGCCAGCAGTGGAGGTGCGGATGGCTACGAGCAGTACTTC. Amino acid sequence: CASSGGADGYEQYF.

V and J are TRBV5-4 and TRBJ2-7; 8 positions match TRBD1. V shed 2 bases, J shed 3 bases, and the junction held 4 bases outside the gene matches. The CDR3 contains 14 residues. Germline lookup yields CDR1 SGHNT and CDR2 YYREEE (reference sequence). Written as DNA, the CDR3 is TGTGCCAGCAGCTTAAACAGGGGGTTCTACGAGCAGTACTTC. Amino acid sequence: CASSLNRGFYEQYF.